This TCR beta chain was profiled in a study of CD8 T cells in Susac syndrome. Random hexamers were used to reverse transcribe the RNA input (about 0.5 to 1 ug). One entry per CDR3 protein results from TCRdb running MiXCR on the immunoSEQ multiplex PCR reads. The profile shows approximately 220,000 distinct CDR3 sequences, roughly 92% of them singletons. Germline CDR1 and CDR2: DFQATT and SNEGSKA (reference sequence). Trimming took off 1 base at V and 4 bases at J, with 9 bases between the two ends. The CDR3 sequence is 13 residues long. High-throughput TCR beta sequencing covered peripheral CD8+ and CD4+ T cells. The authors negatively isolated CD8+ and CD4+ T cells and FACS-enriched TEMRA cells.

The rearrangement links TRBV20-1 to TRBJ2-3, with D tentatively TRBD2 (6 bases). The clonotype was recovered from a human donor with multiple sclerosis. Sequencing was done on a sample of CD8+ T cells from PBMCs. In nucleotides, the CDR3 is TGCAGTGCTAGAGGACTAGGGGCAGATACGCAGTATTTT. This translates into CSARGLGADTQYF.